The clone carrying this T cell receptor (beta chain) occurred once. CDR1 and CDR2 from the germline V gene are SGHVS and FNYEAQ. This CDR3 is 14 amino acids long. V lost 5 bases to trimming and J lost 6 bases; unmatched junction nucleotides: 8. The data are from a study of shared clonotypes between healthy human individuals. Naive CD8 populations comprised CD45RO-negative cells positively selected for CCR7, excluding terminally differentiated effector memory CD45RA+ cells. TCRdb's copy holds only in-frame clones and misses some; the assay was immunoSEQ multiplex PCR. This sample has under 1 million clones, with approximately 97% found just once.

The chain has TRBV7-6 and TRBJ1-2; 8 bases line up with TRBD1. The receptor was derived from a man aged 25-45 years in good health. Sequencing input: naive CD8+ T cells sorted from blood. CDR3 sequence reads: CASSSGQGVDGYTF. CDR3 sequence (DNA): TGTGCCAGCAGCAGCGGACAGGGCGTAGATGGCTACACCTTC.